A single sample gave rise to the 3 T cell receptor beta chains below, sequenced in a study of blood T cells in healthy people across ages. Together with a sample-barcoded 5' primer, a J-beta primer mix was included in a second PCR lasting about 7 to 11 cycles. TCRdb independently ran MiXCR on the 5' RACE reads; one entry per CDR3 protein. Of more than 700,000 distinct CDR3 sequences in the sample, about 53% were seen once. Sequenced: blood. The receptor set was obtained from a man older than 75 in good health.

The gene calls are TRBV5-1 and TRBJ2-4; TRBD2 might be the D (6 bases). The better agreement between TRBJ2-7 and the DNA end casts doubt on the J call. The CDR3 is 16 amino acids. The germline V gene encodes CDR1 SGHRS and CDR2 YFSETQ. In DNA form, the CDR3 reads TGCGCCAGCAGCTTGGTGACGGGAGTGGGCTCCTACGAGCAGTACTTC. Protein: CASSLVTGVGSYEQYF.

At least ten counts were recorded for this clonotype. One end of the junction is discordant with germline, which a read error may explain. This chain uses TRBV5-1 with TRBJ2-7; no clear D gene. The V gene's germline CDR1 is SGHRS and CDR2 YFSETQ. The CDR3 contains 11 residues. The CDR3 nucleotides read TGTGCCAGCAGTTCGGCCTACGAGCAGTACTTC. As protein: CASSSAYEQYF.

This chain uses TRBV5-1 with TRBJ2-4; D is perhaps TRBD1 (6 bases). The J call may not be correct, given that the DNA end is closer to TRBJ2-7. Germline CDR1 SGHRS, CDR2 YFSETQ. The CDR3 runs to 14 residues. The CDR3: CASTVGAGVHEQYF. DNA of the CDR3: TGCGCCAGCACCGTTGGGGCAGGGGTCCACGAGCAGTACTTC.